This T cell receptor (beta chain) came from a study of Graves' ophthalmopathy and Graves' hyperthyroidism. Germline loops: CDR1 LNHDA, CDR2 SQIVND (reference sequence). Trimming cost V 6 bases and J 5 bases; bases outside gene matches: 11. This CDR3 has 15 residues. This clonotype was seen many times. Hyperthyroidism in these 18- to 65-year-old patients was newly diagnosed, lasting under 2 months. The sequenced template was RNA, covering the TCR beta CDR3 region. First-round RT-PCR relied on HTBI primers, and a second-round multiplex PCR came next. Via MiXCR, TCRdb re-called the multiplex PCR reads, giving one row per CDR3 protein. Counted here are about 1.2 million distinct CDR3 sequences, about two fifths occurring once; the ten biggest clones make up over 8.5%.

The receptor's source is an adult man with Graves' hyperthyroidism. Source material: peripheral blood or thyroid tissue (not recorded which). V usage is TRBV19 and J usage is TRBJ2-7; 9 nucleotides line up with TRBD1. CDR3: CASSEQGATDHEQYF. The CDR3 DNA reads as TGTGCCAGTAGCGAACAGGGGGCTACGGACCACGAGCAGTACTTC.